One and the same sample provided the 3 T cell receptor beta chains below, sequenced in a study of spatial heterogeneity in lung cancer. Study conclusions and caveats: Mutation counts in tumors were tracked by counts of expanded intratumoral alpha and beta TCRs.

Time point of the sample: sample taken at primary tumor resection. Their cognate antigens are unknown. TCRdb processed the 5' RACE reads anew with MiXCR; each CDR3 protein has one entry. The table includes 18,000 or so distinct CDR3 sequences, approximately 9.5% detected once. The specimen was lung tumor tissue, collected at surgery. These receptors came from a female donor with early-stage non-small cell lung cancer.

In its sample, this clonotype ranks as medium-sized. The library was prepared for alpha chains; this beta chain is a stray read, so its frequency means little. The gene calls are TRBV5-1 and TRBJ2-7; a possible D gene is TRBD2 (6 bases). V dropped 2 bases and J dropped 4 bases, with 13 bases sitting between them. The CDR3 runs to 14 residues. The V gene's germline CDR1 is SGHRS and CDR2 YFSETQ. The CDR3 protein is CASSLEAGRYEQYF. CDR3 DNA sequence: TGCGCCAGCAGCTTAGAGGCGGGGCGGTACGAGCAGTACTTC.

This clonotype occurred many times. This beta chain was picked up by a library intended for alpha chains and is off target, so its count carries little meaning. The chain couples TRBV24-1 to TRBJ2-7, with 7 bases matching TRBD1. The CDR3 sequence is 15 residues long. Germline V gives CDR1 KGHDR, CDR2 SFDVKD. V shed 2 bases, J shed 1 base, and the junction held 4 bases outside the gene matches. CDR3 protein: CATSDSRDSSYEQYF. The CDR3 DNA sequence: TGTGCCACCAGTGATTCCCGGGACAGTTCCTACGAGCAGTACTTC.

Note on this clonotype: This beta chain is off target for a library built for alpha chains, so its abundance means little. The chain employs TRBV7-2 and TRBJ2-3; 7 bases align to TRBD1. Trimming removed 2 bases from V and 2 bases from J; junction bases left unmatched: 7. The CDR3 is 16 amino acids. CDR1 is SGHTA and CDR2 is FQGNSA in the germline V gene. CDR3 sequence reads: CASSLRQGGSTDTQYF. The CDR3 region has the DNA TGTGCCAGCAGCTTAAGACAGGGTGGGTCCACAGATACGCAGTATTTT.